This passage covers 14 T cell receptor beta chains from one sample sequenced in a study of T cell repertoires in cytomegalovirus infection. Via MiXCR, TCRdb re-called the reads, giving one row per CDR3 protein. The table shows some 450,000 distinct CDR3 sequences, with approximately 32% occurring only once. Source material: PBMCs. The receptors were gathered from a human donor in good health (CMV status not recorded). Some clones in this sample may be carry-over from other donors' samples.

This clonotype turned up a few times. The CDR3 nucleotides are TGCAGTGCCCTAGGGGGGCCGGAAGATACGCAGTATTTT. It encodes CSALGGPEDTQYF. The chain is built from TRBV20-1 and TRBJ2-3; D possibly matches TRBD1 or TRBD2 (6 bases each). CDR1 is DFQATT and CDR2 is SNEGSKA in the germline V gene (reference sequence). The CDR3 runs 13 residues. V lost 6 bases, J lost 5 bases, and 15 bases lay in between.

There are a few counts of this clonotype. The chain uses TRBV7-9 and TRBJ1-1, with a possible D match to TRBD1 (6 bases). The CDR3 loop spans 17 amino acids. The V and J ends lost 2 bases and 0 bases respectively, with 16 bases between them. Germline values: CDR1 SEHNR, CDR2 FQNEAQ (reference sequence). The chain's CDR3 is CASSLQGWRGMNTEAFF. For the CDR3, the DNA is TGTGCCAGCAGCTTACAGGGGTGGCGGGGGATGAACACTGAAGCTTTCTTT.

This clonotype was seen ten or more times. The chain has TRBV6-1 and TRBJ1-5; D remains unclear. Germline V gives CDR1 MNHNS, CDR2 SASEGT. The V and J ends lost 7 bases and 0 bases respectively, with 7 bases between them. CDR3 length: 13 residues. CDR3 region: CASNSYSNQPQHF. The DNA for the CDR3 is TGTGCCAGCAACAGCTATAGCAATCAGCCCCAGCATTTT.

The J gene is TRBJ2-1, the V gene TRBV4-2, with D tentatively TRBD2 (6 bases). The V gene's germline CDR1 is LGHNA and CDR2 YNFKEQ. V was pared by 0 bases and J by 5 bases, with 11 bases between. CDR3 length: 15 residues. The CDR3 sequence: CASSQDWDLDNEQFF. CDR3 nucleotides: TGTGCCAGCAGCCAAGACTGGGACTTAGACAATGAGCAGTTCTTC.

This clonotype was seen a few times. The V call is TRBV28, the J call TRBJ1-2; 7 nucleotides line up with TRBD1. J gave up 2 bases and V 6 bases, and 9 bases lay outside the gene matches. This CDR3 spans 15 amino acids. CDR1 and CDR2 (germline): MDHEN, SYDVKM. The CDR3 coding sequence is TGTGCCAGCAGCCTCGACGCGACAGGGAACTATGGCTACACCTTC. Its translation is CASSLDATGNYGYTF.

The chain joins TRBV7-2 to TRBJ2-7; D remains ambiguous. V lost 4 bases and J lost 1, with 17 bases in between. Germline-derived CDR1 and CDR2 are SGHTA and FQGNSA. The CDR3 consists of 16 residues. This CDR3 is CASSYPSLRKSYEQYF. CDR3 nucleotide sequence: TGTGCCAGCAGCTACCCCTCGCTACGAAAGTCCTACGAGCAGTACTTC.

The chain has TRBV20-1 and TRBJ1-6; TRBD1 agrees at 7 bases. The junction had 8 bases not matched to a gene; V was cut back by 7 bases and J by 8 bases. Germline V gene lookup returns CDR1 DFQATT and CDR2 SNEGSKA (reference sequence). The CDR3 sequence is 13 residues long. The CDR3 protein is CSVIRGSDSPLHF. The CDR3 DNA is TGCAGTGTCATCAGGGGGTCTGATTCACCCCTCCACTTT.

This clonotype was picked up many times. This chain joins TRBV6-1 and TRBJ1-2, with D unresolved. Trimming removed 1 base at V and 6 bases at J, with 18 bases between. Germline V gene data show CDR1 as MNHNS and CDR2 as SASEGT. CDR3 length: 16 residues. The CDR3, as DNA: TGTGCCAGCAGTGAAGTTCTAGGTTCGATCTCCCATGGCTACACCTTC. Protein: CASSEVLGSISHGYTF.

This clonotype was counted only a few times. The rearrangement joins TRBV5-6 to TRBJ2-5; D might be TRBD1 (5 bases). The germline V gene encodes CDR1 SGHDT and CDR2 YYEEEE. The V and J ends lost 1 base and 2 bases respectively, with 9 bases between them. CDR3 length: 14 residues. The CDR3 region is CASSLTGPQETQYF. CDR3 nucleotide sequence: TGTGCCAGCAGCTTGACAGGACCTCAAGAGACCCAGTACTTC.

There are a few counts of this clonotype. In DNA, the CDR3 is TGCGCCAGCAGCCAAGATCTTCCACAGGGTCCCCATGAGCAGTTCTTC. The encoded protein is CASSQDLPQGPHEQFF. V and J are TRBV4-3 and TRBJ2-1; a weak D match, TRBD1 (6 bases). The germline V gene has CDR1 LGHNA and CDR2 YSLEER. V shed 0 bases and J shed 8 bases, with 17 bases lying between them. The CDR3 runs 16 residues.

This clonotype was observed a few times. This sequence joins TRBV6-5 and TRBJ2-3, with TRBD2 matching over 10 bases. Germline V CDR1 and CDR2: MNHEY, SVGAGI. Trimming at V came to 2 bases and at J to 3 bases, leaving 14 bases not matched to a gene. The CDR3 consists of 19 residues. The chain's CDR3 is CASSYTQTPGLARTDTQYF. The CDR3 bases are TGTGCCAGCAGTTACACACAAACACCGGGACTAGCGAGGACAGATACGCAGTATTTT.

At least ten counts were recorded for this clonotype. This chain connects TRBV7-2 to TRBJ2-1; possible D gene TRBD2, 7 bases. Germline V gene lookup returns CDR1 SGHTA and CDR2 FQGNSA. This CDR3 spans 15 amino acids. V was clipped by 2 bases and J by 4 bases, with 12 bases between them. In DNA, the CDR3 is TGTGCCAGCAGCTTATTTGGGGGGGCATACAATGAGCAGTTCTTC. Protein product: CASSLFGGAYNEQFF.

For this clonotype: A junction end diverges from the germline sequence, so it may reflect a read error. The V gene is TRBV7-2, the J gene TRBJ1-2; D call uncertain. Germline CDR1 SGHTA, CDR2 FQGNSA. The CDR3 contains 16 residues. CDR3: CASSLLGSQRLYGYNF. CDR3 in DNA: TGTGCCAGCAGCTTACTAGGGAGCCAGAGGTTGTATGGCTACAACTTC.

This clonotype was seen a handful of times. The V and J genes are TRBV20-1 and TRBJ1-6, with D tentatively TRBD1 (5 bases). The germline V gene has CDR1 DFQATT and CDR2 SNEGSKA (reference sequence). The V end lost 1 base, the J end lost 5 bases, and 9 bases lay between the germline ends. The CDR3 covers 14 residues. CDR3 in amino acids: CSARVDSNNSPLHF. CDR3 nucleotides: TGCAGTGCTAGAGTTGACAGTAATAATTCACCCCTCCACTTT.